This section outlines one TCR beta chain sequence together with its context. Its antigen is unknown. Libraries were prepared by immunoSEQ multiplex PCR; TCRdb keeps only in-frame clonotypes and omits some of them. This table has tens of thousands of clones, just over 85% appearing once. This entry comes from a study of T cells in localized non-small cell lung cancer. The CDR3 extends over 13 amino acids. Germline values: CDR1 SGHRS, CDR2 YFSETQ. V was pared by 5 bases and J by 4 bases, with 10 bases between. Whole-study results and caveats: A median approximately 57 of the top 100 tumor clones appeared in adjacent lung. Heterogeneity remains possible, as sequencing covered one tumor region only. Clonality peaked in uninvolved adjacent lung rather than tumor. With higher T cell density in blood came longer overall survival.

This TCR derives from a male donor at least 60 years old with stage II lung adenocarcinoma. The chain uses TRBV5-1 and TRBJ1-3; D not certain. The specimen comprised peripheral blood mononuclear cells, sampled before any cancer treatment. The CDR3 DNA is TGCGCCAGCAGAGATGGCGGGGGAAACACCATATATTTT. Encoded protein: CASRDGGGNTIYF.